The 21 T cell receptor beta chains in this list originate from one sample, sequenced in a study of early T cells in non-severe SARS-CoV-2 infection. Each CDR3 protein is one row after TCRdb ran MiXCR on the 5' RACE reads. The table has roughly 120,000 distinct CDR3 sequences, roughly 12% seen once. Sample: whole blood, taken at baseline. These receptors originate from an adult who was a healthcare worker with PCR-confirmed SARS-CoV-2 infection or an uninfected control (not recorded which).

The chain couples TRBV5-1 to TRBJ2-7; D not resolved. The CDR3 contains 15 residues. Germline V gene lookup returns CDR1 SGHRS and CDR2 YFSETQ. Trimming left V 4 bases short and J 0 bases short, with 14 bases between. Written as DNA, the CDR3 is TGCGCCAGCAGCGTCTGGGCAGGAAACTCCTACGAGCAGTACTTC. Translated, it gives CASSVWAGNSYEQYF.

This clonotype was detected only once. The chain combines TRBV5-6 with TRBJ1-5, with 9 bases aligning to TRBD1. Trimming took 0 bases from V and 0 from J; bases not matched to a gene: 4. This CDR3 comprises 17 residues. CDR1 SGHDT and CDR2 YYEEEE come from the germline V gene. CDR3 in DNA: TGTGCCAGCAGCTTGGCGGGGACAGGGTTTAGCAATCAGCCCCAGCATTTT. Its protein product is CASSLAGTGFSNQPQHF.

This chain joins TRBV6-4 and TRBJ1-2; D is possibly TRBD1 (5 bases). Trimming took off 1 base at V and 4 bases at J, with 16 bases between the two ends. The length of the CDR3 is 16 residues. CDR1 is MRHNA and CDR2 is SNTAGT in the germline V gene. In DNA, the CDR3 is TGTGCCAGCAGTGACTACGAAGGGGACTTCTTCTATGGCTACACCTTC. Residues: CASSDYEGDFFYGYTF.

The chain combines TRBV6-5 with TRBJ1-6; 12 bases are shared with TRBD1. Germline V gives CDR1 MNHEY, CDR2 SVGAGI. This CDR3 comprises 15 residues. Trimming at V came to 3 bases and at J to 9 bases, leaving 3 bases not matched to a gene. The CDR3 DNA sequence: TGTGCCAGCAGTTATGGGACAGGGGGCCTTTCACCCCTCCACTTT. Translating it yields CASSYGTGGLSPLHF.

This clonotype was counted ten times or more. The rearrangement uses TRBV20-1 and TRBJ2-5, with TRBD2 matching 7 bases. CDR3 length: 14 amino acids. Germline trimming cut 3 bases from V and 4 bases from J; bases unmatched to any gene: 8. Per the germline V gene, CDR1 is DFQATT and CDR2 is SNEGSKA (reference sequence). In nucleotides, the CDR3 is TGCAGTGCTAGTAAGGCGGGAGCATTAGAGACCCAGTACTTC. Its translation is CSASKAGALETQYF.

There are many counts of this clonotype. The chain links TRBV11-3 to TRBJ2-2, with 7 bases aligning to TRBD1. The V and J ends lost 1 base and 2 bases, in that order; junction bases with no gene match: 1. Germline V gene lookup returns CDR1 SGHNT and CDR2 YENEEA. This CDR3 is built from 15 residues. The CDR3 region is CASSLGDRNTGELFF. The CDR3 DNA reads TGTGCCAGCAGCTTAGGGGACAGAAACACCGGGGAGCTGTTTTTT. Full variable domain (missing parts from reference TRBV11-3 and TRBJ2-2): EAGVVQSPRYKIIEKKQPVAFWCNPISGHNTLYWYLQNLGQGPELLIRYENEEAVDDSQLPKDRFSAERLKGVDSTLKIQPAELGDSAVYLCASSLGDRNTGELFFGEGSRLTVL.

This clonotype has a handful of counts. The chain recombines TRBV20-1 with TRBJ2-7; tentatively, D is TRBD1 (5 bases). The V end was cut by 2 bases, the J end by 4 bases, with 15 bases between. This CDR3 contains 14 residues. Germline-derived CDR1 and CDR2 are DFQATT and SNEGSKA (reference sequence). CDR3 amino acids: CSARNRDRTYEQYF. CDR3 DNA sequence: TGCAGTGCTAGAAACCGAGACAGAACTTACGAGCAGTACTTC.

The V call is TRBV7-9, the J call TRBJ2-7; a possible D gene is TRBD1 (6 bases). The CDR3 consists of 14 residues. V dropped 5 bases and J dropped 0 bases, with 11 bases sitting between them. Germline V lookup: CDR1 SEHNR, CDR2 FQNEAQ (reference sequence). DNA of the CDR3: TGTGCCAGCAGCCAGGACAGCCGCTCCTACGAGCAGTACTTC. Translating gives CASSQDSRSYEQYF.

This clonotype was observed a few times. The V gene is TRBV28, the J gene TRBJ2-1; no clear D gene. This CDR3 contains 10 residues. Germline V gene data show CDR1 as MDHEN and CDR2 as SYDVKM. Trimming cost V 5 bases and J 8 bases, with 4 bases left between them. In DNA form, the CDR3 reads TGTGCCAGCAGTCAGGATGAGCAGTTCTTC. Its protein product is CASSQDEQFF.

The CDR3 loop is CASSVGGGGETQYF. The CDR3 DNA reads as TGTGCCAGCAGCGTAGGCGGGGGAGGAGAGACCCAGTACTTC. The rearrangement links TRBV9 to TRBJ2-5, with 7 bases lining up with TRBD2. The CDR3 length is 14 residues. Germline CDR1 reads SGDLS; CDR2 reads YYNGEE. With 0 bases clipped from V and 4 bases from J, the junction kept 3 bases outside the gene matches.

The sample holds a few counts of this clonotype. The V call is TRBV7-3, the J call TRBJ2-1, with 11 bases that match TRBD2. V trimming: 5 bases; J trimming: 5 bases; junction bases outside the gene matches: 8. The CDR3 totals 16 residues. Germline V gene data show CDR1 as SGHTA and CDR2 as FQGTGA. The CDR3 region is CASSLTSGSRDNEQFF. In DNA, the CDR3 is TGTGCCAGCAGCCTCACTAGCGGGAGTCGGGACAATGAGCAGTTCTTC.

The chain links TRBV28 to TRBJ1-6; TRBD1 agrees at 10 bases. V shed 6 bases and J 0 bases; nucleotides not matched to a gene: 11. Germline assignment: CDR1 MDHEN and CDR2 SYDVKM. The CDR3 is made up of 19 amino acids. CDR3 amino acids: CASRLDRGGWSSYNSPLHF. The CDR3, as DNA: TGTGCCAGCAGACTGGACAGGGGGGGATGGAGCTCCTATAATTCACCCCTCCACTTT.

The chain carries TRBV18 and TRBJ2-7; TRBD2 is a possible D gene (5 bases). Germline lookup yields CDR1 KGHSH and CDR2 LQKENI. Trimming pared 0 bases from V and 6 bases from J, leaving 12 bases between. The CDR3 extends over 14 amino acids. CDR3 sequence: CASSPPASFSEQYF. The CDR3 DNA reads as TGTGCCAGCTCACCACCCGCTAGCTTCTCCGAGCAGTACTTC.

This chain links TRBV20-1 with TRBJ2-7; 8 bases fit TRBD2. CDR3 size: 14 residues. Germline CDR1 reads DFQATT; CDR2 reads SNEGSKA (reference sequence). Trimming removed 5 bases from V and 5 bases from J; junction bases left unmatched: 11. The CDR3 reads CSARTLRREDEQYF. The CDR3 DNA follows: TGCAGTGCTCGCACCTTAAGGCGGGAGGACGAGCAGTACTTC.

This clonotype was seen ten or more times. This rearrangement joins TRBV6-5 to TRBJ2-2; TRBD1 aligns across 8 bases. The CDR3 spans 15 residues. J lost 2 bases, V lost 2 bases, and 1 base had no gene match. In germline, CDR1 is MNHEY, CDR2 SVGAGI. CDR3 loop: CASSYDRGNTGELFF. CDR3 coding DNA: TGTGCCAGCAGTTACGACAGGGGCAACACCGGGGAGCTGTTTTTT.

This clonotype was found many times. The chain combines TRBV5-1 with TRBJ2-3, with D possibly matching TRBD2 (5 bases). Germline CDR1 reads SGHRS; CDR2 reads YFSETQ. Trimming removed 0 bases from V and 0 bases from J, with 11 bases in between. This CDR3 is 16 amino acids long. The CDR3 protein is CASSLDPGTSTDTQYF. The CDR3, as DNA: TGCGCCAGCAGCTTGGATCCGGGAACTAGCACAGATACGCAGTATTTT.

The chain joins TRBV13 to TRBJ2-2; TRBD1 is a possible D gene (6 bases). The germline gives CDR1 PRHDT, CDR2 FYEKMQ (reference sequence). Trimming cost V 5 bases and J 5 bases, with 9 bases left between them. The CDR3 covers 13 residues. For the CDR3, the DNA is TGTGCCAGCAGCGCCAGGGGAACCGGGGAGCTGTTTTTT. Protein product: CASSARGTGELFF.

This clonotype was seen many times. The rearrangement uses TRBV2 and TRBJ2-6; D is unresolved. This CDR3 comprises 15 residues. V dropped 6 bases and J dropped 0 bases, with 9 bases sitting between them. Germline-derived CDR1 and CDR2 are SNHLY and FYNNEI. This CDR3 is CASRELRSGANVLTF. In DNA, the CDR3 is TGTGCCAGCAGGGAACTCCGCTCTGGGGCCAACGTCCTGACTTTC.

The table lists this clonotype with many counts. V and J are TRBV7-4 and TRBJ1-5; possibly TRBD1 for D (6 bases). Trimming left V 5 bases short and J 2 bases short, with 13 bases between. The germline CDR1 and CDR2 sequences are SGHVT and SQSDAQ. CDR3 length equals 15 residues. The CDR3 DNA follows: TGTGCCAGCAGCCCGGACAGTGAATGCAATCAGCCCCAGCATTTT. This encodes CASSPDSECNQPQHF.

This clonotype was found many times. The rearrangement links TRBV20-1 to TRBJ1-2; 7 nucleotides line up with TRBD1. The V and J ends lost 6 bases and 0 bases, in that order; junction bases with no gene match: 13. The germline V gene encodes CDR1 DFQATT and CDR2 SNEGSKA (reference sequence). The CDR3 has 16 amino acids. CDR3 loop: CSATKGQFSANYGYTF. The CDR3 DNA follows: TGCAGTGCCACAAAGGGACAGTTCTCAGCTAACTATGGCTACACCTTC.

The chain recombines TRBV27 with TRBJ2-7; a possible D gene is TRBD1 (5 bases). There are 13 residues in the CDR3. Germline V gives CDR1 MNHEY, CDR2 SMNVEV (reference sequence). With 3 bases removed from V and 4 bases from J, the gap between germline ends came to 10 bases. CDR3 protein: CASSFVQGYEQYF. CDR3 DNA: TGTGCCAGCAGTTTTGTTCAGGGTTACGAGCAGTACTTC.